This TCR beta chain was sequenced for a study of siplizumab effects on memory and regulatory T cells. Concerning this clone: What it binds is not known.

The V gene end was trimmed by 5 bases and the J gene end by 1 base; junction bases not matched to a gene: 5. The CDR3 runs 16 residues. The germline CDR1 and CDR2 sequences are GTSNPN and SVGIG (reference sequence). Findings and caveats of the study: To unstimulated subsets, only a minor fraction of alloreactive clones could be mapped. Left unconfirmed was the suppressive function of proliferating Tregs from siplizumab cultures. Proliferating clones, CD4+ or CD8+, lacked an assignable naive or memory phenotype in roughly 75-95% of cases.

Every sample had some 100,000 of its TCR templates assayed. TCRdb keeps only in-frame clones here, not all; method: immunoSEQ multiplex PCR. Counted here are some 100,000 clones, 94% occurring once; the ten biggest clones make up approximately 0.58%. The TCR comes from a human donor in good health. This chain links TRBV30 with TRBJ1-6; TRBD1 matches at 10 bases. The sequenced material came from Tregs sorted from blood. The CDR3 DNA reads TGTGCCTGGGCCCCGGGACAGGGGTCCTATAATTCACCCCTCCACTTT. Translating it yields CAWAPGQGSYNSPLHF.